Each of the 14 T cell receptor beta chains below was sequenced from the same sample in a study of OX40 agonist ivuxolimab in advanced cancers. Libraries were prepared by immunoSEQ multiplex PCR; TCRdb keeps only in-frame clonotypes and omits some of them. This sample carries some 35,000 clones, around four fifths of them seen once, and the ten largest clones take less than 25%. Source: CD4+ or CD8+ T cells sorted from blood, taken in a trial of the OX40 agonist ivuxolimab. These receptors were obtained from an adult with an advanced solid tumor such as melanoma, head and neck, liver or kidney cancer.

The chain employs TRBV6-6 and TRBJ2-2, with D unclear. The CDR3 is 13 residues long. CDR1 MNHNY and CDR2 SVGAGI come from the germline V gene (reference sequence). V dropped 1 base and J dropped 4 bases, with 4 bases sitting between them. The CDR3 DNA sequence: TGTGCCAGCAGTTACTGGGTCACCGGGGAGCTGTTTTTT. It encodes CASSYWVTGELFF.

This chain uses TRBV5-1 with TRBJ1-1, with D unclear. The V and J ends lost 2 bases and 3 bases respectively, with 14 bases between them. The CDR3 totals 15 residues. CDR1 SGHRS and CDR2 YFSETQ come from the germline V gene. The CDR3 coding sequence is TGCGCCAGCAGCTTTGCTTATACCGCGGACACTGAAGCTTTCTTT. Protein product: CASSFAYTADTEAFF.

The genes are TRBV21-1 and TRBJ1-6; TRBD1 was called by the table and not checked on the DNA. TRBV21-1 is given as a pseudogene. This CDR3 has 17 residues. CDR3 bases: TGTGCCAGCAGCACTGCCGGACAAAGGGGCTATAATTCACCCCTCCACTTT. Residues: CASSTAGQRGYNSPLHF.

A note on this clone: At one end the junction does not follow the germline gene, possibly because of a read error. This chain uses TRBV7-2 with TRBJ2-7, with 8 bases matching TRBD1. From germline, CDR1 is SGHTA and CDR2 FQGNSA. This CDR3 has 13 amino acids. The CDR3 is CASSPWTGRSLDF. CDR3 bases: TGTGCCAGCAGCCCCTGGACAGGGAGGAGTTTGGACTTC.

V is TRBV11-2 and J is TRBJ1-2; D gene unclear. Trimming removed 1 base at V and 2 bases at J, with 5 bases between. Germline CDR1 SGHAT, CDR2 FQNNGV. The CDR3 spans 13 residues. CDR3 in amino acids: CASSLVENYGYTF. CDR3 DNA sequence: TGTGCCAGCAGCTTAGTGGAAAACTATGGCTACACCTTC.

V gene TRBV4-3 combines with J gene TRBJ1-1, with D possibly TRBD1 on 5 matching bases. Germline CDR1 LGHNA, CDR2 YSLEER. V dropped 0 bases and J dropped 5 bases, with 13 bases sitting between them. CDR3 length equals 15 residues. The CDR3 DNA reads TGCGCCAGCAGCCAAGACCCCTGGAGGGGAACTGAAGCTTTCTTT. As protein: CASSQDPWRGTEAFF.

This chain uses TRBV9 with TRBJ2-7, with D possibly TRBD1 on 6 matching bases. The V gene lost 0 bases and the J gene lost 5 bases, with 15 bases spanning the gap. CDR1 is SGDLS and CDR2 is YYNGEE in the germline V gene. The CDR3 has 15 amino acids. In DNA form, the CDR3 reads TGTGCCAGCAGCGTAGGTCCAGGGACAATGGACGAGCAGTACTTC. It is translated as CASSVGPGTMDEQYF.

The CDR3 region has the DNA TGTGCCAGCAGCATTTTTGACCGCGGCAATGAGCAGTTCTTC. As protein: CASSIFDRGNEQFF. V gene TRBV7-9 combines with J gene TRBJ2-1; D gene ambiguous. The CDR3 loop spans 14 amino acids. V lost 5 bases and J 6 bases, leaving 14 bases between the germline ends. CDR1 and CDR2 (germline): SEHNR, FQNEAQ (reference sequence).

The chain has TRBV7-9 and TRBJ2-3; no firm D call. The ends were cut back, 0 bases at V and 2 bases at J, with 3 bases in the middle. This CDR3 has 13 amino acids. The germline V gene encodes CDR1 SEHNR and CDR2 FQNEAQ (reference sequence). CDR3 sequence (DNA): TGTGCCAGCAGCTTAGCGAACACAGATACGCAGTATTTT. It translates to CASSLANTDTQYF.

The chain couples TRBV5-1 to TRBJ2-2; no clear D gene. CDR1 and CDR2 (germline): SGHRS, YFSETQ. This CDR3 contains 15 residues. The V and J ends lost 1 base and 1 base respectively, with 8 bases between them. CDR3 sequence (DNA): TGCGCCAGCAGCTTGAACTGGGAGAACACCGGGGAGCTGTTTTTT. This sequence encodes CASSLNWENTGELFF.

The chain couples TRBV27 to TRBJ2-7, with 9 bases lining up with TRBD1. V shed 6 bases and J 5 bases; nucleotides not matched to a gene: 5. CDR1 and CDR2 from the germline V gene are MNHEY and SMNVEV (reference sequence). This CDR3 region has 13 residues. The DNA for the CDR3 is TGTGCCAGCAGCCGGGACAGGGTCCACGAGCAGTACTTC. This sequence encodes CASSRDRVHEQYF.

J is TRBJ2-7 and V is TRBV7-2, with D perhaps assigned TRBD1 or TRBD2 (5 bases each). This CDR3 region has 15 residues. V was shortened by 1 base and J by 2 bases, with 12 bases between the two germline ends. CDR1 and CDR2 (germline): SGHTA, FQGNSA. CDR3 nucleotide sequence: TGTGCCAGCAGCTTAGGAACGGGACCACCCTACGAGCAGTACTTC. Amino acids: CASSLGTGPPYEQYF.

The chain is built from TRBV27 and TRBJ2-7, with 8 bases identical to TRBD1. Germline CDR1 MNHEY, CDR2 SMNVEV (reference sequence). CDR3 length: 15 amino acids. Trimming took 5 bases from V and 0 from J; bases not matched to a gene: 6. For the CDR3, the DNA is TGTGCCAGCAGTGGGGACAGGACGAGCTCCTACGAGCAGTACTTC. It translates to CASSGDRTSSYEQYF.

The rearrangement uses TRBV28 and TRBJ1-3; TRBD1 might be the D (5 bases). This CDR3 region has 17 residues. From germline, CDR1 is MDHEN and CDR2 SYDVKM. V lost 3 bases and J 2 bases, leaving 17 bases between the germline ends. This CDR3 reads CASSFMGRKGPGNTIYF. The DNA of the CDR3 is TGTGCCAGCAGTTTTATGGGACGGAAGGGCCCTGGAAACACCATATATTTT.